These 22 T cell receptor beta chains share one sample of origin, sequenced in a study of CD8 T cells in Susac syndrome. An amount of RNA that ranged from roughly 0.5 to 1 ug was reverse transcribed with random hexamers. Each CDR3 protein is one row after TCRdb ran MiXCR on the immunoSEQ multiplex PCR reads. The data contain approximately 120,000 distinct CDR3 sequences, 90% to 95% of them singletons. Sequenced input: CD8+ T cells from PBMCs. Receptor source: a human donor with multiple sclerosis.

This chain links TRBV4-1 with TRBJ2-3; 8 positions agree with TRBD2. Germline CDR1 is MGHRA and CDR2 is YSYEKL. The CDR3 extends over 17 amino acids. The V gene end was trimmed by 4 bases and the J gene end by 1 base; junction bases not matched to a gene: 10. The CDR3 bases are TGCGCCAGCAGCCGAGGGGGACTAGTCTTAGGCACAGATACGCAGTATTTT. Translating gives CASSRGGLVLGTDTQYF.

This clonotype occurred a few times. The chain joins TRBV30 to TRBJ1-5; the D gene is possibly TRBD1 (6 bases). The CDR3 loop spans 14 amino acids. Germline V gene sequence: CDR1 GTSNPN, CDR2 SVGIG (reference sequence). V was shortened by 0 bases and J by 3 bases, with 9 bases between the two germline ends. Here the CDR3 DNA reads TGTGCCTGGAGTGTTGGACAGTCCAATCAGCCCCAGCATTTT. It is translated as CAWSVGQSNQPQHF.

The CDR3 loop is CASSPGGKGSYNEQFF. DNA for the CDR3: TGTGCCAGCAGTCCAGGGGGCAAAGGGTCCTACAATGAGCAGTTCTTC. The chain couples TRBV12-3 or TRBV12-4 to TRBJ2-1; 8 bases line up with TRBD1. The J segment lost 1 base and the V segment lost 5 bases, leaving 7 bases of the junction unmatched. The CDR3 runs 16 residues.

The rearrangement uses TRBV7-9 and TRBJ2-5; D remains ambiguous. CDR1 and CDR2 from the germline V gene are SEHNR and FQNEAQ (reference sequence). Trimming took off 5 bases at V and 3 bases at J, with 10 bases between the two ends. The CDR3 consists of 13 residues. The CDR3 bases are TGTGCCAGCAGCGTTACCTCGAAAGAGACCCAGTACTTC. This encodes CASSVTSKETQYF.

The rearrangement joins TRBV10-3 to TRBJ1-2; 7 nucleotides agree with TRBD1. Germline trimming cut 2 bases from V and 6 bases from J; bases unmatched to any gene: 3. CDR3 length: 13 amino acids. Germline V gives CDR1 ENHRY, CDR2 SYGVKD. The CDR3 nucleotides read TGTGCCATCAGTGAGGACAGGGCCCATGGCTACACCTTC. This gives the protein CAISEDRAHGYTF.

DNA for the CDR3: TGCGCCAGCAGCTTGCTAGCGGGGACAACCTACGAGCAGTACTTC. The encoded protein is CASSLLAGTTYEQYF. The chain is built from TRBV4-1 and TRBJ2-7; TRBD2 agrees at 9 bases. CDR3 length: 15 residues. From germline, CDR1 is MGHRA and CDR2 YSYEKL. Trimming removed 5 bases from V and 2 bases from J; junction bases left unmatched: 7.

The V call is TRBV7-9, the J call TRBJ2-7; possibly TRBD1 for D (6 bases). CDR1 is SEHNR and CDR2 is FQNEAQ in the germline V gene (reference sequence). There are 13 residues in the CDR3. Trimming left V 4 bases short and J 3 bases short, with 10 bases between. This chain's CDR3 is CASSSRTDYEQYF. For the CDR3, the DNA is TGTGCCAGCAGCTCCAGGACAGACTACGAGCAGTACTTC.

The CDR3 DNA reads TGTGCCAGCAGTTGGGACCCTGGACGGAACACCGGGGAGCTGTTTTTT. Its translation is CASSWDPGRNTGELFF. The chain joins TRBV6-2 or TRBV6-3 to TRBJ2-2, with D perhaps given as TRBD1 or TRBD2 (5 bases each). CDR1 is MNHEY, CDR2 SVGEGT, per germline. The CDR3 runs 16 residues. V was shortened by 4 bases and J by 1 base, with 13 bases between the two germline ends.

The chain has TRBV6-5 and TRBJ2-1; tentatively, D is TRBD2 (6 bases). The CDR3 sequence is 13 residues long. The V and J ends lost 7 bases and 4 bases respectively, with 11 bases between them. CDR1 is MNHEY and CDR2 is SVGAGI in the germline V gene. As DNA, the CDR3 is TGTGCCAGCACCAGCGGGCCATACAATGAGCAGTTCTTC. Protein sequence: CASTSGPYNEQFF.

The V gene is TRBV21-1, the J gene TRBJ2-5; the DNA was not compared with TRBD2, the D call given in the table. TRBV21-1 is deemed a pseudogene. The CDR3 sequence is 19 residues long. The DNA for the CDR3 is TGTGCCAGCAGCAGACTACGCGGTATCGGGGAGAGGGCTAGTGAGACCCAGTACTTC. Translated: CASSRLRGIGERASETQYF.

The J gene is TRBJ2-1, the V gene TRBV20-1; the D call may be TRBD1 or TRBD2 (5 bases each). Germline V gene sequence: CDR1 DFQATT, CDR2 SNEGSKA (reference sequence). V lost 6 bases and J 4 bases, leaving 10 bases between the germline ends. The CDR3 runs to 12 residues. In nucleotides, the CDR3 is TGCAGTGCAGGGGACCTGTACAATGAGCAGTTCTTC. This codes for CSAGDLYNEQFF.

Written as DNA, the CDR3 is TGTGCCAGCGCGAGTCGCGAGGGTGTAGTAGCCAAAAACATTCAGTACTTC. Its translation is CASASREGVVAKNIQYF. The chain is built from TRBV6-2 or TRBV6-3 and TRBJ2-4; D possibly corresponds to TRBD2 (5 bases). V dropped 8 bases and J dropped 0 bases, with 20 bases sitting between them. Germline CDR1 and CDR2: MNHEY and SVGEGT. CDR3 size: 17 residues.

V usage is TRBV9 and J usage is TRBJ2-7; 14 bases are a match to TRBD2. The V gene's germline CDR1 is SGDLS and CDR2 YYNGEE. The J segment lost 5 bases and the V segment lost 0 bases, leaving 16 bases of the junction unmatched. The length of the CDR3 is 20 residues. For the CDR3, the DNA is TGTGCCAGCAGCGTAGGGGGGACTAGCGGGAGACCTCTGGGAGTCCACGAGCAGTACGTC. The encoded protein is CASSVGGTSGRPLGVHEQYV.

The rearrangement links TRBV6-2 or TRBV6-3 to TRBJ1-2; 10 bases are a match to TRBD1. Per the germline V gene, CDR1 is MNHEY and CDR2 is SVGEGT. Unmatched junction bases numbered 6, after V lost 0 bases and J lost 2 bases. This CDR3 comprises 17 residues. The CDR3 DNA reads TGTGCCAGCAGTTACTCCCTTCCGACAGGGGGCAACTATGGCTACACCTTC. Translating gives CASSYSLPTGGNYGYTF.

This clonotype has more than one count but fewer than ten. The chain combines TRBV29-1 with TRBJ2-5, with D possibly being TRBD1 or TRBD2 (6 bases each). This CDR3 is built from 13 residues. Deletions cut 4 bases from V and 2 bases from J, with 11 bases between. The V gene's germline CDR1 is SQVTM and CDR2 ANQGSEA. The CDR3 nucleotides are TGCAGCGTTGCCCAGGGGAGGCAAGAGACCCAGTACTTC. Amino acid sequence: CSVAQGRQETQYF.

This sequence joins TRBV12-3 or TRBV12-4 and TRBJ2-7; 8 bases map to TRBD2. The ends lost 1 base at V and 3 bases at J; junction bases unmatched: 5. The CDR3 extends over 15 amino acids. The CDR3 bases are TGTGCCAGCAGTTTAGGTGCCGCGGGAGGCTACGAGCAGTACGTC. Protein sequence: CASSLGAAGGYEQYV.

This clonotype has just one count. The chain couples TRBV28 to TRBJ1-6, with 8 nucleotides matching TRBD1. CDR3 length: 15 amino acids. Germline V lookup: CDR1 MDHEN, CDR2 SYDVKM. After removal of 6 bases from V and 7 bases from J, the junction contained 8 bases not matched to a gene. DNA of the CDR3: TGTGCCAGCAGCCTGGGACAGGCCTCCAATTCACCCCTCCACTTT. Its translation: CASSLGQASNSPLHF. Using reference TRBV28 and TRBJ1-6 for the parts outside the CDR3, the full variable domain is DVKVTQSSRYLVKRTGEKVFLECVQDMDHENMFWYRQDPGLGLRLIYFSYDVKMKEKGDIPEGYSVSREKKERFSLILESASTNQTSMYLCASSLGQASNSPLHFGNGTRLTVT.

As for this clonotype: Its ends do not fully match the called genes, so a read error is possible. The rearrangement uses TRBV5-6 and TRBJ2-1, with TRBD1 matching 10 bases. The CDR3 is 15 residues long. Per germline, CDR1 SGHDT and CDR2 YYEEEE. The CDR3 is CASSLCGTGDGEFKF. The CDR3 nucleotides are TGTGCCAGCAGCTTATGTGGGACAGGGGACGGGGAGTTTAAGTTC. The whole variable domain, filled in from reference TRBV5-6 and TRBJ2-1, reads DAGVTQSPTHLIKTRGQQVTLRCSPKSGHDTVSWYQQALGQGPQFIFQYYEEEERQRGNFPDRFSGHQFPNYSSELNVNALLLGDSALYLCASSLCGTGDGEFKFGPGTRLTVL.

For the CDR3, the DNA is TGTGCCAGCAGCCATGATGGGACAGGTCACCAGACCTACGCTTTCTTT. It encodes CASSHDGTGHQTYAFF. The chain uses TRBV3-1 and TRBJ1-1; 8 bases line up with TRBD1. This CDR3 has 16 residues. Unmatched junction bases numbered 17, after V lost 3 bases and J lost 11 bases. Germline V gene lookup returns CDR1 LGHDT and CDR2 YNNKEL (reference sequence).

The gene calls are TRBV7-3 and TRBJ1-2; weak D call: TRBD1 (5 bases). Trimming left V 4 bases short and J 1 base short, with 10 bases between. Germline V gene sequence: CDR1 SGHTA, CDR2 FQGTGA. The CDR3 is 14 residues long. The CDR3, as DNA: TGTGCCAGCAGCTCAATCGACAGTAACTATGGCTACACCTTC. It encodes CASSSIDSNYGYTF. The full variable domain, rest sourced from reference TRBV7-3 and TRBJ1-2, is GAGVSQTPSNKVTEKGKYVELRCDPISGHTALYWYRQSLGQGPEFLIYFQGTGAADDSGLPNDRFFAVRPEGSVSTLKIQRTERGDSAVYLCASSSIDSNYGYTFGSGTRLTVV.

This chain connects TRBV20-1 to TRBJ1-2; 12 bases are a match to TRBD1. CDR1 and CDR2 from the germline V gene are DFQATT and SNEGSKA (reference sequence). CDR3 size: 15 residues. Losses at the gene ends were 5 bases for V and 6 bases for J; bases not matched to a gene: 10. The DNA of the CDR3 is TGCAGTGCTCGCGAACCGGGACAGGGGGCGGATGGCTACACCTTC. The encoded protein is CSAREPGQGADGYTF.

The rearrangement uses TRBV19 and TRBJ2-1, with TRBD2 as a possible D gene (5 bases). The V gene lost 3 bases and the J gene lost 2 bases, with 17 bases spanning the gap. The CDR3 length is 17 residues. CDR1 is LNHDA, CDR2 SQIVND, per germline (reference sequence). Here the CDR3 DNA reads TGTGCCAGTAGTATGTTTCCGAGCGGAAGAACCTACAATGAGCAGTTCTTC. It codes for CASSMFPSGRTYNEQFF.